This paragraph covers one TCR beta chain sequence. Its antigen is as yet unknown. This table comes from immunoSEQ multiplex PCR, and its TCRdb copy is limited to in-frame clones, with some not included. The table includes 85,000 to 120,000 clones, less than 95% detected once. The sample is drawn from a study of T cell responses to AZD1222 COVID-19 vaccine. The CDR3 is made up of 14 amino acids. Germline CDR1 is KGHSH and CDR2 is LQKENI. The V and J ends lost 6 bases and 6 bases, in that order; junction bases with no gene match: 4. Notes on the study in general: Repertoire sampling happened only post peak T cell response. Only five or six AZD1222 recipients tested seropositive at baseline. Two AZD1222 administrations were followed by greater Spike-specific TCR breadth and depth. Most donors were white British, females outnumbered males, and clonal diversity was possibly underestimated.

The chain employs TRBV18 and TRBJ1-6; 8 bases align to TRBD1. This sequence was found in an adult who received the AZD1222 COVID-19 vaccine. The source material was peripheral blood, sampled 28 days after the second AZD1222 dose. CDR3 amino acids: CASSQDRANSPLHF. The CDR3 coding sequence is TGTGCCAGCTCGCAGGACAGGGCTAATTCACCCCTCCACTTT.